This T cell receptor beta chain comes out of a study of regulatory T cells in long-lasting Graves disease. Findings and limits, study-wide: Among the persistent patients, 2,500 to 3,500 public clonotypes were shared, more than the approximately 970 shared among new patients.

This clonotype was seen many times. Its target is not known. CDR3-region Arm-PCR and iRepertoire HTBI primers produced the TCR beta libraries. Each CDR3 protein gets one entry after TCRdb re-called the multiplex PCR reads with MiXCR. The table lists roughly 250,000 distinct CDR3 sequences, under 20% of them singletons. This sample's time point: newly diagnosed GD, antithyroid drugs for less than 3 months. Researchers made the TCR library from RNA that was extracted from PBMCs. These data were likewise used in another study, on T cells in Graves' hyperthyroidism and ophthalmopathy.

The specimen was peripheral blood mononuclear cells (PBMCs), collected at new diagnosis, from a patient treated with antithyroid drugs. The TCR originated in a woman aged 30 to 39 with Graves disease.

This CDR3 reads CASSATEGNTIYF. CDR3 nucleotides: TGTGCCAGCTCAGCGACAGAAGGAAACACCATATATTTT. This chain links TRBV18 with TRBJ1-3; perhaps TRBD1 as D (5 bases). Germline assignment: CDR1 KGHSH and CDR2 LQKENI. The CDR3 covers 13 residues. The V end lost 5 bases, the J end lost 4 bases, and 9 bases lay between the germline ends. The entire variable domain, with the rest obtained from reference TRBV18 and TRBJ1-3, is as follows: NAGVMQNPRHLVRRRGQEARLRCSPMKGHSHVYWYRQLPEEGLKFMVYLQKENIIDESGMPKERFSAEFPKEGPSILRIQQVVRGDSAAYFCASSATEGNTIYFGEGSWLTVV.